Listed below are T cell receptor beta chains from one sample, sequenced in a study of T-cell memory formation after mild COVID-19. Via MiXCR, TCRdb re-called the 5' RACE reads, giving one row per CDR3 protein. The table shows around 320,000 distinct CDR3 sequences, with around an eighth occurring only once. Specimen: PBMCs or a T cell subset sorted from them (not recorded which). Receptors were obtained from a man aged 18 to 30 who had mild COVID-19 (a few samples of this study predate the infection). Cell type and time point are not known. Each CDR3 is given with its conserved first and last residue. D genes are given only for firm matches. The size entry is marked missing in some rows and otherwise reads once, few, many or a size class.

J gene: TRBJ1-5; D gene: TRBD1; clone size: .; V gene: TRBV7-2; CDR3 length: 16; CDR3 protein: CASRQRTGSTDQPQHF; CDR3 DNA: TGTGCCAGCAGGCAAAGGACAGGGTCCACCGATCAGCCCCAGCATTTT
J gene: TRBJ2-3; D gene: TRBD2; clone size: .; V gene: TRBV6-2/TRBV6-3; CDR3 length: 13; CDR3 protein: CASRRDYTDTQYF; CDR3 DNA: TGTGCCAGCAGACGGGACTACACAGATACGCAGTATTTT
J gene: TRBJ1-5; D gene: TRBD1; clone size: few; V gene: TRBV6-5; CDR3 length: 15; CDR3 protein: CASSPDRGLFQPQHF; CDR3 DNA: TGTGCCAGCAGTCCGGACAGGGGACTTTTTCAGCCCCAGCATTTT
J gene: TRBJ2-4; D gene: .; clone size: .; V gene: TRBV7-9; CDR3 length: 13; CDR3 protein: CASSDTAKNIQYF; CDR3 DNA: TGTGCCAGCAGTGACACGGCCAAAAACATTCAGTACTTC
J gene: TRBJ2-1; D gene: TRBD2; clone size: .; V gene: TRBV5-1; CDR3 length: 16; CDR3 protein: CASSLDPGLGYNEQFF; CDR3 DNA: TGCGCCAGCAGCTTGGACCCCGGACTAGGGTACAATGAGCAGTTCTTC
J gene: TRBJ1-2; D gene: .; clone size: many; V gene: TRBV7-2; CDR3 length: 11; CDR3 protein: CASSSTRVYTF; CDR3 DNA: TGTGCCAGCAGCTCCACCAGGGTCTACACCTTC
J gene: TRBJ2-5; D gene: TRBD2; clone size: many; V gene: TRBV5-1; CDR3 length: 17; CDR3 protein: CASTSWRGAGGQETQYF; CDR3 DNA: TGCGCCAGCACCTCTTGGCGAGGGGCGGGGGGCCAAGAGACCCAGTACTTC
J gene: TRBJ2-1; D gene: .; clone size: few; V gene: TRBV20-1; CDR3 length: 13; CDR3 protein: CSANPAGVNEQFF; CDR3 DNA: TGCAGTGCTAACCCGGCGGGTGTGAATGAGCAGTTCTTC
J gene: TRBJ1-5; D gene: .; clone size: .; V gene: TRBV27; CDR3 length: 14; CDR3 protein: CASSLAQANQPQHF; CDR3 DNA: TGTGCCAGCAGTTTGGCACAGGCCAATCAGCCCCAGCATTTT
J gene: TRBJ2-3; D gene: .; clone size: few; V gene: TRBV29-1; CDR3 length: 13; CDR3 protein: CSVGWGGTDTQYF; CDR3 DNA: TGCAGCGTTGGTTGGGGGGGCACAGATACGCAGTATTTT
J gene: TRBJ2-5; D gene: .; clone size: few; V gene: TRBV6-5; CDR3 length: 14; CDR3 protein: CASSFGVRGETQYF; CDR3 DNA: TGTGCCAGCAGTTTCGGGGTCAGAGGGGAGACCCAGTACTTC
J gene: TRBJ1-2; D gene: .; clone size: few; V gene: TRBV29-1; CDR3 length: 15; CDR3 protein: CSLSLVTTEVYGYTF; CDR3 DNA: TGCAGTCTTTCCCTCGTTACGACCGAAGTCTATGGCTACACCTTC
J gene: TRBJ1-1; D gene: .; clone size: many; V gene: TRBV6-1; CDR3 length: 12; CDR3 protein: CASSGGGTEAFF; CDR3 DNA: TGTGCCAGCAGTGGGGGGGGCACTGAAGCTTTCTTT
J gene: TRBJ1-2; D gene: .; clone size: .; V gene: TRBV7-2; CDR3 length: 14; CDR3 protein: CASSLPAGVNGYTF; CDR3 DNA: TGTGCCAGCAGCTTACCTGCAGGGGTGAATGGCTACACCTTC
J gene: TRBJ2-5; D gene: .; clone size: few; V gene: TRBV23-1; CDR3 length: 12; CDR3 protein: CASSPPRETQYF; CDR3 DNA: TGCGCCAGCAGTCCCCCGAGAGAGACCCAGTACTTC
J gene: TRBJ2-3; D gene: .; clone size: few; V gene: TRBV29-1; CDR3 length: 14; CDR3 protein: CSVDRGVRTDTQYF; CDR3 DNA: TGCAGCGTTGACAGGGGAGTTAGGACAGATACGCAGTATTTT
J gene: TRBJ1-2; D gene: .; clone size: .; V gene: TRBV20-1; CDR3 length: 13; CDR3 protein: CSARDPGRYGYTF; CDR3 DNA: TGCAGTGCTAGAGACCCAGGACGGTATGGCTACACCTTC
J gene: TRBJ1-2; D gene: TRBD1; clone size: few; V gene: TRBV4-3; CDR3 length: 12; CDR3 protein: CASSQEDRVHTF; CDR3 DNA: TGCGCCAGCAGCCAAGAAGACAGGGTCCACACCTTC
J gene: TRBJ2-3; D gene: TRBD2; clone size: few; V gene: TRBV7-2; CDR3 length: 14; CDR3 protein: CASPGLADTDTQYF; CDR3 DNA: TGTGCCAGTCCGGGACTAGCGGACACAGATACGCAGTATTTT
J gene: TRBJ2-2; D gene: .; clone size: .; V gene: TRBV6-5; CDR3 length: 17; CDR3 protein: CASSYRLGQTNTGELFF; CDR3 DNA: TGTGCCAGCAGTTATCGCTTAGGACAGACCAACACCGGGGAGCTGTTTTTT
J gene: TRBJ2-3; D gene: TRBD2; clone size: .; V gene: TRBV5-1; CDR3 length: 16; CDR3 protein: CASSSGLAAFTDTQYF; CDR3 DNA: TGCGCCAGCAGCTCCGGACTAGCGGCTTTTACAGATACGCAGTATTTT
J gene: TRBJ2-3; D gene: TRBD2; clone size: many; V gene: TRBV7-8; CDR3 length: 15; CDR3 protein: CASSLQRGGRDTQYF; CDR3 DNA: TGTGCCAGCAGCTTACAGCGGGGGGGCCGAGATACGCAGTATTTT
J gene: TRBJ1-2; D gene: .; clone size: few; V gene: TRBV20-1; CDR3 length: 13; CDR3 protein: CSARSIVDYGYTF; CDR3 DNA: TGCAGTGCTAGAAGTATCGTAGACTATGGCTACACCTTC
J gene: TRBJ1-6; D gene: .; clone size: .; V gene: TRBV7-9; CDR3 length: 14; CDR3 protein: CASSSGTTNSPLHF; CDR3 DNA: TGTGCCAGCAGCTCCGGGACAACTAATTCACCCCTCCACTTT
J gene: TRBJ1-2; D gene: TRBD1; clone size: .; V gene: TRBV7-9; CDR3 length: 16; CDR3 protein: CASSPYALGQFYGYTF; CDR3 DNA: TGTGCCAGCAGCCCTTACGCCCTGGGACAGTTCTATGGCTACACCTTC
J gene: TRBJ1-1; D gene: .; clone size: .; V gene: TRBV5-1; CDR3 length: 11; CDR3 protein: CASRSTTEAFF; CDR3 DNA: TGCGCCAGCAGGTCTACAACCGAAGCTTTCTTT
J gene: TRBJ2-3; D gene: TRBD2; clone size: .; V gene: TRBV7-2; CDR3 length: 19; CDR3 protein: CASSLRERGAGGGADTQYF; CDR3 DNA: TGTGCCAGCAGCTTACGGGAGCGGGGGGCAGGAGGTGGCGCAGATACGCAGTATTTT
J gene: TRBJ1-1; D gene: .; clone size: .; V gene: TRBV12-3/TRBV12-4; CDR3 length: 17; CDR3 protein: CASSLGRRASSNTEAFF; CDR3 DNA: TGTGCCAGCAGTTTAGGAAGGCGCGCGTCTTCGAACACTGAAGCTTTCTTT
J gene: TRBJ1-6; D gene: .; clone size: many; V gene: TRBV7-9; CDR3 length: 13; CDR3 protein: CASSSSANSPLHF; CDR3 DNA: TGTGCCAGCAGCTCCTCGGCAAATTCACCCCTCCACTTT
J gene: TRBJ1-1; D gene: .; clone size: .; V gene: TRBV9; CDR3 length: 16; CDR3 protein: CASSVAMVGVNTEAFF; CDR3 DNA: TGTGCCAGCAGCGTAGCGATGGTGGGGGTGAACACTGAAGCTTTCTTT
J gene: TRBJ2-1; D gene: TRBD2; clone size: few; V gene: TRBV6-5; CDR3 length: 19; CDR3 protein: CASSRTRVSGTSGGNEQFF; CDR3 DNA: TGTGCCAGCAGTCGGACTCGAGTATCCGGGACTAGCGGGGGGAATGAGCAGTTCTTC
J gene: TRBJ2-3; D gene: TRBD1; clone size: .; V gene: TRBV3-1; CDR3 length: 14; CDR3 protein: CASSPTGARGTQYF; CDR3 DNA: TGTGCCAGCAGCCCCACAGGGGCCCGCGGTACGCAGTATTTT
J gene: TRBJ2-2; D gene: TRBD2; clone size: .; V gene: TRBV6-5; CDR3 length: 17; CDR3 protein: CASSYWTSGGASGELFF; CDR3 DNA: TGTGCCAGCAGTTACTGGACTAGCGGGGGGGCCTCCGGGGAGCTGTTTTTT
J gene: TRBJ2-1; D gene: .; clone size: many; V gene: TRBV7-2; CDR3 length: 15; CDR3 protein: CASSLVGYSYNEQFF; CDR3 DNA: TGTGCCAGCAGCTTGGTGGGATACTCCTACAATGAGCAGTTCTTC
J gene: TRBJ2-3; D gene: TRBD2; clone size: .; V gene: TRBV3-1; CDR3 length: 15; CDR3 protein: CASKPAGGYTDTQYF; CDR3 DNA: TGTGCCAGCAAACCAGCGGGGGGGTACACAGATACGCAGTATTTT
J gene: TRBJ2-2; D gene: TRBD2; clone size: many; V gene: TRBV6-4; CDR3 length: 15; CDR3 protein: CASSGLAGNTGELFF; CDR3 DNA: TGTGCCAGCAGTGGACTAGCGGGGAACACCGGGGAGCTGTTTTTT
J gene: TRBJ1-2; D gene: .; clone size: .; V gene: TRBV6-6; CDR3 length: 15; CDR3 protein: CASSYDPTIDYGYTF; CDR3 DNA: TGTGCCAGCAGTTACGACCCGACTATCGACTATGGCTACACCTTC
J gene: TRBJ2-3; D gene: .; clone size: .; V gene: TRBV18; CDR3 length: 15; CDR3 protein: CASSQQVPSTDTQYF; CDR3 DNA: TGTGCCAGCTCACAACAGGTCCCAAGCACAGATACGCAGTATTTT
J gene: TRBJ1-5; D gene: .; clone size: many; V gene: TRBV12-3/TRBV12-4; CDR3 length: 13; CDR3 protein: CASSRDSHQPQHF; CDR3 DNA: TGTGCCAGCAGCCGGGACTCTCATCAGCCCCAGCATTTT
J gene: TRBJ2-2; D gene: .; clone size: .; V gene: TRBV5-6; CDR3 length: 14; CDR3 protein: CASSRDRVGWELFF; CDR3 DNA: TGTGCCAGCAGCCGGGACCGCGTCGGTTGGGAGCTGTTTTTT
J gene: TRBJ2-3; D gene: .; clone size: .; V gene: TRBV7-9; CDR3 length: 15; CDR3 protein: CASSTYRVRTDTQYF; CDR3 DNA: TGTGCCAGCAGTACCTACAGGGTGAGAACAGATACGCAGTATTTT
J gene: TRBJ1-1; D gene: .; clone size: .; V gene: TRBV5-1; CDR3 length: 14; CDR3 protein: CASSPEFRNTEAFF; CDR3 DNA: TGCGCCAGCAGCCCCGAATTCCGGAACACTGAAGCTTTCTTT
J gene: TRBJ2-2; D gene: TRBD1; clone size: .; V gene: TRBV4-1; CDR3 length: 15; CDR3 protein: CASSLTGGRTGELFF; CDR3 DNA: TGCGCCAGCAGCCTTACAGGGGGCAGAACCGGGGAGCTGTTTTTT
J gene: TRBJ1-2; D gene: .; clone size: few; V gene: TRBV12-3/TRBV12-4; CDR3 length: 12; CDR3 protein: CASSLTPYGYTF; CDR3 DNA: TGTGCCAGCAGCCTGACTCCCTATGGCTACACCTTC
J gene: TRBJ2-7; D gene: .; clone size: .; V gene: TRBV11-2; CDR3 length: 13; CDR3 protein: CASSLDAVSEQYF; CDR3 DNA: TGTGCCAGCAGCCTAGATGCCGTCTCGGAGCAGTACTTC